This T cell receptor (beta chain) was captured in a study of T cell repertoires in cytomegalovirus infection. Study-level information: Used in the study were CMV epitopes, some recently identified and HLA-C-restricted, others well-studied and HLA-B-restricted. Public TCR beta signatures provided an indication of both CMV infection and a matching HLA type. Study-level results: It was HLA-C-restricted CMV-specific TCR beta clonotypes that dominated the response ex vivo.

TCRdb ran MiXCR on the reads and lists one entry per CDR3 protein. The table lists 800,000 to 950,000 distinct CDR3 sequences, approximately 30% of them singletons. For this clonotype: Antigen: not known.

This clonotype originated in a human donor in good health (CMV status not recorded). Some clones in this sample may be carry-over from other donors' samples. The source material was cultured CD8+ T cells from PBMCs, sampled from culture after CMV antigen stimulation.

Here the CDR3 DNA reads TGTGCCAGTAAGAGGAGCTCCTACAATGAGCAGTTCTTC. Translated, it gives CASKRSSYNEQFF. The V call is TRBV19, the J call TRBJ2-1; no firm D call. Looked up from germline, CDR1 is LNHDA and CDR2 is SQIVND (reference sequence). The CDR3 extends over 13 amino acids. V was pared by 7 bases and J by 0 bases, with 7 bases between.